The 21 T cell receptor beta chains below were found in one sample sequenced in a study of cytotoxic CD8 clonotypes in ibrutinib-treated CLL. Clones were read by immunoSEQ multiplex PCR, and TCRdb kept only the in-frame ones, dropping some. This sample has about 300,000 clones, with roughly 76% found just once. Sequenced here: PBMCs, sampled at disease progression, from a patient treated with ibrutinib. The receptors here all came from a human donor with chronic lymphocytic leukemia.

The gene calls are TRBV5-6 and TRBJ2-3, with TRBD2 identical over 8 bases. CDR3 size: 15 residues. Germline assignment: CDR1 SGHDT and CDR2 YYEEEE. The V and J ends lost 1 base and 1 base, in that order; junction bases with no gene match: 2. The CDR3 DNA reads TGTGCCAGCAGCTTGAAACTAGCGGGCACAGATACGCAGTATTTT. Translation gives CASSLKLAGTDTQYF.

V usage is TRBV19 and J usage is TRBJ1-1; 12 bases match TRBD1. The CDR3 totals 16 residues. The J segment lost 4 bases and the V segment lost 5 bases, leaving 8 bases of the junction unmatched. Germline CDR1 LNHDA, CDR2 SQIVND (reference sequence). For the CDR3, the DNA is TGTGCCAGTAGTCTAGGGACAGGGGGCCGGGCCACTGAAGCTTTCTTT. This sequence encodes CASSLGTGGRATEAFF.

The chain uses TRBV7-9 and TRBJ2-7; the match to TRBD1 covers 10 bases. Germline-derived CDR1 and CDR2 are SEHNR and FQNEAQ (reference sequence). There are 15 residues in the CDR3. J was trimmed by 3 bases and V by 5 bases; bases with no gene match: 7. CDR3: CASSRGQGIDYEQYF. The CDR3 DNA is TGTGCCAGCAGCCGGGGACAGGGGATCGACTACGAGCAGTACTTC.

This clone has a handful of counts. The CDR3 sequence: CASSSQGDSPLHF. CDR3 sequence (DNA): TGTGCCAGCAGCAGTCAGGGGGATTCACCCCTCCACTTT. The rearrangement joins TRBV2 to TRBJ1-6, with 7 bases identical to TRBD1. The V and J ends lost 6 bases and 8 bases, in that order; junction bases with no gene match: 4. The CDR3 consists of 13 residues. From germline, CDR1 is SNHLY and CDR2 FYNNEI.

This sequence joins TRBV28 and TRBJ2-1, with D unclear. Trimming took 3 bases from V and 4 from J, leaving 10 bases between them. CDR1 is MDHEN, CDR2 SYDVKM, per germline. The CDR3 runs to 14 residues. The CDR3 DNA sequence: TGTGCCAGCAGTTTGGCCTCCCCATACAATGAGCAGTTCTTC. Protein product: CASSLASPYNEQFF.

J is TRBJ1-2 and V is TRBV6-6; TRBD1 agrees at 9 bases. After removal of 0 bases from V and 7 bases from J, the junction contained 6 bases not matched to a gene. The CDR3 spans 15 residues. Germline V CDR1 and CDR2: MNHNY, SVGAGI (reference sequence). The CDR3 is CASSYSKQGAGGYTF. CDR3 nucleotide sequence: TGTGCCAGCAGTTACTCGAAACAGGGGGCTGGTGGCTACACCTTC.

The rearrangement joins TRBV7-2 to TRBJ2-3; D call uncertain. Germline CDR1 reads SGHTA; CDR2 reads FQGNSA. The CDR3 totals 14 residues. The V and J ends lost 0 bases and 2 bases respectively, with 6 bases between them. The CDR3 region is CASSLAALTDTQYF. The CDR3 nucleotides are TGTGCCAGCAGCTTAGCAGCCCTCACAGATACGCAGTATTTT.

The chain uses TRBV27 and TRBJ2-7; 8 nucleotides match TRBD1. Germline CDR1 is MNHEY and CDR2 is SMNVEV (reference sequence). The V gene end was trimmed by 6 bases and the J gene end by 5 bases; junction bases not matched to a gene: 6. The CDR3 length is 13 residues. The CDR3 here is CASRRTGFHEQYF. The CDR3 nucleotides are TGTGCCAGCAGACGGACAGGGTTCCACGAGCAGTACTTC.

The rearrangement links TRBV5-1 to TRBJ2-2; possible D gene TRBD1, 7 bases. V lost 4 bases and J lost 1, with 14 bases in between. There are 16 residues in the CDR3. The germline V gene has CDR1 SGHRS and CDR2 YFSETQ. The CDR3, as DNA: TGCGCCAGCAGCCGCGGGACAGCCTTGAACACCGGGGAGCTGTTTTTT. This encodes CASSRGTALNTGELFF.

V and J are TRBV7-6 and TRBJ1-4; D not resolved. Trimming left V 5 bases short and J 0 bases short, with 13 bases between. This CDR3 is 16 amino acids long. CDR1 and CDR2 from the germline V gene are SGHVS and FNYEAQ. For the CDR3, the DNA is TGTGCCAGCAGCCCAAACGACCAACCAACTAATGAAAAACTGTTTTTT. Amino acid sequence: CASSPNDQPTNEKLFF.

This clone was seen once. V gene TRBV2 combines with J gene TRBJ2-3; TRBD2 matches at 8 bases. In germline, CDR1 is SNHLY, CDR2 FYNNEI. After removal of 8 bases from V and 4 bases from J, the junction contained 8 bases not matched to a gene. The CDR3 sequence is 14 residues long. The CDR3 sequence is CASLSGGPADTQYF. CDR3 in DNA: TGTGCCAGCTTATCGGGAGGGCCAGCAGATACGCAGTATTTT.

The chain combines TRBV7-6 with TRBJ2-5, with a tentative D call TRBD2 (6 bases). Trimming took off 4 bases at V and 4 bases at J, with 10 bases between the two ends. There are 13 residues in the CDR3. The germline V gene encodes CDR1 SGHVS and CDR2 FNYEAQ. CDR3 loop: CASSSTSSETQYF. The CDR3 DNA follows: TGTGCCAGCAGCTCTACTAGCTCAGAGACCCAGTACTTC.

The rearrangement joins TRBV2 to TRBJ1-2; D gene uncertain. The CDR3 runs to 13 residues. The germline CDR1 and CDR2 sequences are SNHLY and FYNNEI. V lost 3 bases and J 7 bases, leaving 12 bases between the germline ends. The CDR3 bases are TGTGCCAGCAGTGAGTCGGAGCGGGGTGGCTACACCTTC. Translated: CASSESERGGYTF. The full variable domain, its missing parts supplied by reference TRBV2 and TRBJ1-2, is EPEVTQTPSHQVTQMGQEVILRCVPISNHLYFYWYRQILGQKVEFLVSFYNNEISEKSEIFDDQFSVERPDGSNFTLKIRSTKLEDSAMYFCASSESERGGYTFGSGTRLTVV.

The chain couples TRBV27 to TRBJ2-7; D not certain. CDR1 and CDR2 (germline): MNHEY, SMNVEV (reference sequence). V was trimmed by 5 bases and J by 5 bases, leaving 4 bases between them. The CDR3 sequence is 10 residues long. The CDR3 is CASSTHEQYF. The CDR3 DNA is TGTGCCAGCAGTACCCACGAGCAGTACTTC.

This chain connects TRBV5-1 to TRBJ2-3, with 9 bases aligning to TRBD2. CDR1 is SGHRS and CDR2 is YFSETQ in the germline V gene. The CDR3 loop spans 15 amino acids. V gave up 4 bases and J gave up 5 bases; unmatched junction bases: 8. As DNA, the CDR3 is TGCGCCAGCAGCCTCCTGCGGGAGGGCGAAGATACGCAGTATTTT. Translated, it gives CASSLLREGEDTQYF. The whole variable domain, filled in from reference TRBV5-1 and TRBJ2-3, reads KAGVTQTPRYLIKTRGQQVTLSCSPISGHRSVSWYQQTPGQGLQFLFEYFSETQRNKGNFPGRFSGRQFSNSRSEMNVSTLELGDSALYLCASSLLREGEDTQYFGPGTRLTVL.

The chain joins TRBV6-1 to TRBJ1-2; the D gene is possibly TRBD1 (5 bases). The germline CDR1 and CDR2 sequences are MNHNS and SASEGT. V dropped 9 bases and J dropped 4 bases, with 12 bases sitting between them. This CDR3 spans 12 amino acids. The CDR3 bases are TGTGCCAGGTCTGACAGCTTCTATGGCTACACCTTC. This translates into CARSDSFYGYTF.

The CDR3 reads CASSLGDSNQPQHF. The CDR3 DNA is TGTGCCAGCAGCTTAGGGGACAGCAATCAGCCCCAGCATTTT. The chain is built from TRBV7-2 and TRBJ1-5, with D possibly being TRBD1 (5 bases). Germline CDR1 is SGHTA and CDR2 is FQGNSA. V was cut by 1 base and J by 1 base, with 5 bases left in between. There are 14 residues in the CDR3.

V and J are TRBV5-1 and TRBJ2-7, with 8 bases lining up with TRBD1. The CDR3 sequence is 12 residues long. The V segment lost 1 base and the J segment 7 bases; nucleotides outside the gene matches: 1. Germline assignment: CDR1 SGHRS and CDR2 YFSETQ. The CDR3 sequence: CASSLWTGEQYF. The CDR3, as DNA: TGCGCCAGCAGCTTGTGGACAGGGGAGCAGTACTTC.

The chain carries TRBV10-3 and TRBJ1-5; D is possibly TRBD1 (6 bases). Germline loops: CDR1 ENHRY, CDR2 SYGVKD. Deletions cut 6 bases from V and 3 bases from J, with 12 bases between. The CDR3 extends over 14 amino acids. The DNA of the CDR3 is TGTGCCATCAGCGAGGACAGTTTCAATCAGCCCCAGCATTTT. The encoded protein is CAISEDSFNQPQHF.

The gene calls are TRBV19 and TRBJ1-5; D is uncertain. CDR1 is LNHDA, CDR2 SQIVND, per germline (reference sequence). The V end lost 4 bases, the J end lost 0 bases, and 10 bases lay between the germline ends. The CDR3 spans 15 residues. This chain's CDR3 is CASSTTLDSNQPQHF. DNA for the CDR3: TGTGCCAGTAGTACAACCCTTGATAGCAATCAGCCCCAGCATTTT.

The chain is built from TRBV4-1 and TRBJ2-7; unclear D gene. The CDR3 runs to 14 residues. Trimming shortened V by 1 base and J by 1 base, and 8 bases separated the two germline ends. Germline CDR1 is MGHRA and CDR2 is YSYEKL. This CDR3 reads CASSQGLGSYEQYF. CDR3 in DNA: TGCGCCAGCAGCCAAGGTTTAGGGTCCTACGAGCAGTACTTC.